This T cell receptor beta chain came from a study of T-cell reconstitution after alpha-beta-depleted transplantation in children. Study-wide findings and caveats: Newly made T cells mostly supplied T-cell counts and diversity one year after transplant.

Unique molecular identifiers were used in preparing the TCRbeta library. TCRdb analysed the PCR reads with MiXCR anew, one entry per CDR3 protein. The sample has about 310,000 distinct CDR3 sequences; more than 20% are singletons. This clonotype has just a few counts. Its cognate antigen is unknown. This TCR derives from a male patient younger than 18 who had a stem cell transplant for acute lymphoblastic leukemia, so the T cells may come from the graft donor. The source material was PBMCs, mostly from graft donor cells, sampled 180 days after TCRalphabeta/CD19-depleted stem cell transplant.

The CDR3 sequence is CASRKPWTSGSRRELFF. CDR3 in DNA: TGCGCCAGCAGAAAACCGTGGACTAGCGGGAGTCGGAGGGAGCTGTTTTTT. The chain combines TRBV5-1 with TRBJ2-2, with 13 bases matching TRBD2. Trimming took 5 bases from V and 9 from J; bases not matched to a gene: 13. This CDR3 region has 17 residues. Looked up from germline, CDR1 is SGHRS and CDR2 is YFSETQ.